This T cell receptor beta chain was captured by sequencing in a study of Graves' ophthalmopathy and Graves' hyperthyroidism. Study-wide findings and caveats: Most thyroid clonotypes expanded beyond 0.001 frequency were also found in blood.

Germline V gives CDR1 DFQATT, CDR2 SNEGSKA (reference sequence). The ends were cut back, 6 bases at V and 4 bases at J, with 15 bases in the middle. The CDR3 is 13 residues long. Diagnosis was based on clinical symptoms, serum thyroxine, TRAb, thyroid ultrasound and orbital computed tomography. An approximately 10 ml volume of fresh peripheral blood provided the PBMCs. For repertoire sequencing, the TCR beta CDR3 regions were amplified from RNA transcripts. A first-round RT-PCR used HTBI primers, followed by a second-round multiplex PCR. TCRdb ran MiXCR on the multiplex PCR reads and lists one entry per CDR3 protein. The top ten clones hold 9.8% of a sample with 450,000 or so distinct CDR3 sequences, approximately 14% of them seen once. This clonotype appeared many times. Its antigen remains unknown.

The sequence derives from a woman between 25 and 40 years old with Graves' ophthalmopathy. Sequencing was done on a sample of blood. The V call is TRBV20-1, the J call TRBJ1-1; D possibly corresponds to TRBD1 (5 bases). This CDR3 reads CSAPGRRFTEAFF. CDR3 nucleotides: TGCAGTGCCCCGGGACGGAGATTCACTGAAGCTTTCTTT.